A selection of T cell receptor beta chains follows, all from one sample in a study of Tregs in tolerant kidney transplant recipients. Sequencing was performed with immunoSEQ multiplex PCR; in TCRdb, only in-frame clones are kept and a portion is missing. In the table there are fewer than 55,000 clones, approximately 89% of which are singletons. The specimen was CD8+ T cells from blood (PBMCs), collected 12 months after the transplant. The source of these receptors is a human patient who received a combined kidney and bone marrow transplant. Some T cells may be supplied by the graft donor. The CDR3 runs from the conserved cysteine through the conserved F or W. A D gene is named only where the DNA matches it firmly. Not every row has a clone size; where given, it reads once, few, many or a size class.

abundance | j_gene | d_gene | v_gene | CDR3aa | CDR3nt
few | TRBJ2-1 | TRBD2 | TRBV7-3 | CASSRLAGPNEQFF | TGTGCCAGCAGCAGACTAGCGGGACCTAATGAGCAGTTCTTC
once | TRBJ2-7 | . | TRBV4-2 | CASSPNPSQGEQYF | TGTGCCAGCAGCCCGAATCCCTCACAGGGAGAGCAGTACTTC
. | TRBJ2-7 | TRBD1 | TRBV27 | CASSYSTGGWDEQYF | TGTGCCAGCAGTTATTCGACAGGGGGGTGGGACGAGCAGTACTTC
. | TRBJ2-1 | TRBD2 | TRBV4-3 | CASSQGLASYNEQFF | TGCGCCAGCAGCCAGGGACTAGCTTCCTACAATGAGCAGTTCTTC
. | TRBJ2-3 | TRBD2 | TRBV27 | CASSWGTSGSADTQYF | TGTGCCAGCAGTTGGGGGACTAGCGGGAGTGCAGATACGCAGTATTTT
. | TRBJ1-1 | TRBD1 | TRBV27 | CASSFGRGHTEAFF | TGTGCCAGCAGTTTCGGCAGGGGGCACACTGAAGCTTTCTTT
. | TRBJ2-1 | . | TRBV6-1 | CASSDDGGYYNEQFF | TGTGCCAGCAGTGATGATGGGGGCTATTACAATGAGCAGTTCTTC
. | TRBJ1-1 | . | TRBV19 | CASSIRLVMNTEAFF | TGTGCCAGTAGTATAAGACTGGTCATGAACACTGAAGCTTTCTTT
. | TRBJ1-6 | TRBD1 | TRBV2 | CASSVEWDSSSYNSPLHF | TGTGCCAGCAGTGTTGAATGGGACAGTAGCTCCTATAATTCACCCCTCCACTTT
. | TRBJ1-5 | . | TRBV27 | CASSPRAGEGLQPQHF | TGTGCCAGCAGTCCCCGGGCAGGGGAAGGGTTGCAGCCCCAGCATTTT
. | TRBJ2-1 | TRBD1 | TRBV27 | CASSLSYRGAHEQFF | TGTGCCAGCAGTTTATCGTACAGGGGTGCCCATGAGCAGTTCTTC
. | TRBJ2-1 | TRBD2 | TRBV6-5 | CASSYGLAGVIEQFF | TGTGCCAGCAGTTACGGTCTAGCGGGAGTGATAGAGCAGTTCTTC
. | TRBJ1-1 | . | TRBV19 | CASSIFGEVNTEAFF | TGTGCCAGTAGTATATTCGGAGAGGTGAACACTGAAGCTTTCTTT
. | TRBJ1-2 | TRBD1 | TRBV27 | CASRITGGGYTF | TGTGCCAGCAGGATTACAGGGGGAGGCTACACCTTC
. | TRBJ1-5 | . | TRBV4-1 | CASSQAGNSNQPQHF | TGCGCCAGCAGCCAAGCGGGGAATAGCAATCAGCCCCAGCATTTT
. | TRBJ2-1 | . | TRBV19 | CASSIGSGGHNEQFF | TGTGCCAGTAGTATAGGATCCGGGGGGCACAATGAGCAGTTCTTC
. | TRBJ2-1 | TRBD2 | TRBV27 | CASSLSSGGVNEQFF | TGTGCCAGCAGTTTATCTAGCGGGGGGGTCAATGAGCAGTTCTTC
. | TRBJ2-7 | . | TRBV7-3 | CASSQSGASYEQYF | TGTGCCAGCAGCCAATCAGGGGCTTCCTACGAGCAGTACTTC
. | TRBJ2-3 | TRBD2 | TRBV19 | CASSLGLAVVSPSTDTQYF | TGTGCCAGTAGTTTGGGACTAGCGGTCGTTTCGCCAAGCACAGATACGCAGTATTTT
. | TRBJ2-7 | TRBD1 | TRBV7-2 | CASSAAGGSYEQYF | TGTGCCAGCAGCGCAGCAGGGGGCTCCTACGAGCAGTACTTC
. | TRBJ2-5 | . | TRBV13 | CASSLENLEETQYF | TGTGCCAGCAGCTTAGAAAACCTAGAAGAGACCCAGTACTTC
. | TRBJ2-1 | . | TRBV10-3 | CAISTGNEQFF | TGTGCCATCAGTACGGGCAATGAGCAGTTCTTC
. | TRBJ2-5 | TRBD2 | TRBV9 | CASSVEGLAAGETQYF | TGTGCCAGCAGCGTAGAAGGACTAGCGGCTGGGGAGACCCAGTACTTC
. | TRBJ2-7 | . | TRBV11-2 | CASSLGQVYEQYF | TGTGCCAGCAGCTTAGGTCAGGTCTACGAGCAGTACTTC
. | TRBJ2-5 | TRBD2 | TRBV9 | CASSVPLAGMYQETQYF | TGTGCCAGCAGCGTCCCTCTAGCGGGAATGTACCAAGAGACCCAGTACTTC
once | TRBJ2-7 | . | TRBV19 | CASSHPGGYEQYF | TGTGCCAGTAGTCATCCCGGAGGGTACGAGCAGTACTTC
. | TRBJ2-5 | TRBD2 | TRBV19 | CASSISSGGIQETQYF | TGTGCCAGTAGTATAAGCAGCGGGGGGATTCAAGAGACCCAGTACTTC
. | TRBJ2-2 | TRBD2 | TRBV9 | CASSVGNRGVGELFF | TGTGCCAGCAGCGTAGGCAACCGGGGGGTCGGGGAGCTGTTTTTT
. | TRBJ1-2 | . | TRBV28 | CASTTRGGTAVHGYTF | TGTGCCAGCACCACACGGGGGGGCACCGCGGTCCATGGCTACACCTTC
. | TRBJ2-7 | . | TRBV25-1 | CASRWGLEQYF | TGTGCCAGCAGGTGGGGGCTCGAGCAGTACTTC
. | TRBJ2-7 | TRBD2 | TRBV5-5 | CASSFPGLAAPLYEQYF | TGTGCCAGCAGCTTCCCGGGACTAGCGGCCCCGCTCTACGAGCAGTACTTC
. | TRBJ2-1 | . | TRBV20-1 | CSAKIGNEQFF | TGCAGTGCTAAGATCGGGAATGAGCAGTTCTTC
. | TRBJ2-7 | . | TRBV9 | CASSPHPGTIYEQYF | TGTGCCAGCAGCCCACACCCCGGCACTATCTACGAGCAGTACTTC
. | TRBJ1-5 | . | TRBV7-8 | CASSPAGVQPQHF | TGTGCCAGCAGCCCAGCGGGGGTTCAGCCCCAGCATTTT
. | TRBJ1-2 | . | TRBV2 | CASSADPPDTF | TGTGCCAGCAGCGCGGATCCACCCGACACCTTC
once | TRBJ1-2 | . | TRBV27 | CASRSLGDYGYTF | TGTGCCAGCAGGTCCCTCGGGGACTATGGCTACACCTTC
. | TRBJ1-5 | . | TRBV6-1 | CASISVRGSNQPQHF | TGTGCCAGCATTTCGGTCCGCGGAAGCAATCAGCCCCAGCATTTT
. | TRBJ1-3 | . | TRBV5-5 | CASSVGQYSGNTIYF | TGTGCCAGCAGCGTGGGGCAGTACTCTGGAAACACCATATATTTT
few | TRBJ1-1 | TRBD1 | TRBV2 | CASRRGLTEAFF | TGTGCCAGCCGGAGGGGGCTTACTGAAGCTTTCTTT
. | TRBJ1-5 | TRBD1 | TRBV6-7 | CASSPPADREDQPQHF | TGTGCCAGCAGCCCTCCCGCCGACAGGGAGGATCAGCCCCAGCATTTT
. | TRBJ2-5 | TRBD2 | TRBV13 | CASSSAEGGRSGTQYF | TGTGCCAGCAGTTCCGCGGAGGGCGGGAGATCGGGGACCCAGTACTTC
once | TRBJ2-1 | TRBD1 | TRBV4-1 | CASSQAAGGNLNEQFF | TGCGCCAGCAGCCAAGCAGCAGGGGGCAATCTCAATGAGCAGTTCTTC